The 13 T cell receptor beta chains below come from one sample, sequenced in a study of blood T cell repertoires in COVID-19. Data came from immunoSEQ multiplex PCR; TCRdb stores just in-frame clones and leaves some out. The sample contains around 200,000 clones, around 82% of which appear only once. Sequencing was carried out using peripheral blood. All receptors come from a middle-aged woman with active or convalescent COVID-19.

The genes are TRBV20-1 and TRBJ1-6, with a tentative D call TRBD1 (5 bases). CDR1 is DFQATT, CDR2 SNEGSKA, per germline (reference sequence). V lost 3 bases, J lost 8 bases, and 14 bases lay in between. The length of the CDR3 is 14 residues. CDR3 DNA sequence: TGCAGTGCTAGTCCGGGACCGGGGGATTCACCCCTCCACTTT. This encodes CSASPGPGDSPLHF.

The chain couples TRBV28 to TRBJ2-7, with TRBD2 matching 12 bases. Trimming cost V 6 bases and J 6 bases; bases outside gene matches: 12. The CDR3 spans 16 residues. CDR1 is MDHEN and CDR2 is SYDVKM in the germline V gene. The CDR3 spells CASRQQLAGGLSEQYF. CDR3 bases: TGTGCCAGCAGACAGCAACTAGCGGGGGGCCTCTCCGAGCAGTACTTC. Supplemented by reference TRBV28 and TRBJ2-7, the full variable domain reads DVKVTQSSRYLVKRTGEKVFLECVQDMDHENMFWYRQDPGLGLRLIYFSYDVKMKEKGDIPEGYSVSREKKERFSLILESASTNQTSMYLCASRQQLAGGLSEQYFGPGTRLTVT.

This rearrangement joins TRBV7-8 to TRBJ1-1; a possible D gene is TRBD1 (5 bases). Deletions cut 1 base from V and 1 base from J, with 7 bases between. Per germline, CDR1 SGHVS and CDR2 FQNEAQ. CDR3 length: 14 residues. This CDR3 is CASSLVQGNTEAFF. For the CDR3, the DNA is TGTGCCAGCAGCTTAGTGCAGGGGAACACTGAAGCTTTCTTT.

J is TRBJ2-2 and V is TRBV9, with 7 bases aligning to TRBD1. Germline V CDR1 and CDR2: SGDLS, YYNGEE. The CDR3 length is 15 residues. V gave up 0 bases and J gave up 2 bases; unmatched junction bases: 1. CDR3 residues: CASSVGQGNTGELFF. The CDR3 DNA sequence: TGTGCCAGCAGCGTAGGACAGGGAAACACCGGGGAGCTGTTTTTT.

This clone appeared once. The sample has other DNA sequences that encode this CDR3 too. The chain joins TRBV9 to TRBJ2-7; 9 nucleotides line up with TRBD1. The CDR3 is 14 residues long. Trimming removed 0 bases from V and 2 bases from J; junction bases left unmatched: 0. Germline values: CDR1 SGDLS, CDR2 YYNGEE. The CDR3 bases are TGTGCCAGCAGCGTAGGACAGGGGGCCTACGAGCAGTACTTC. It codes for CASSVGQGAYEQYF.

The chain uses TRBV5-6 and TRBJ2-3, with a possible D match to TRBD1 (6 bases). Germline CDR1 reads SGHDT; CDR2 reads YYEEEE. This CDR3 is built from 17 residues. The V gene lost 4 bases and the J gene lost 0 bases, with 18 bases spanning the gap. The CDR3 loop is CASSLWWYRVSTDTQYF. The CDR3 DNA is TGTGCCAGCAGCCTTTGGTGGTACAGGGTGAGCACAGATACGCAGTATTTT.

This sequence joins TRBV27 and TRBJ2-1; 13 bases are a match to TRBD2. This CDR3 spans 17 amino acids. V lost 2 bases and J lost 10; bases outside the gene matches: 11. Germline values: CDR1 MNHEY, CDR2 SMNVEV (reference sequence). CDR3 amino acids: CASSLLERTSGSGEQFF. The DNA for the CDR3 is TGTGCCAGCAGTTTACTCGAGAGGACTAGCGGGAGTGGGGAGCAGTTCTTC.

CDR3 loop: CASSYGQGGEAFF. Written as DNA, the CDR3 is TGCGCCAGCAGCTACGGACAGGGGGGTGAAGCTTTCTTT. The chain employs TRBV5-1 and TRBJ1-1, with TRBD1 matching 10 bases. The germline CDR1 and CDR2 sequences are SGHRS and YFSETQ. The V and J ends lost 3 bases and 7 bases, in that order; junction bases with no gene match: 3. The CDR3 spans 13 residues.

This chain links TRBV27 with TRBJ1-2, with D hard to call. The V end was cut by 6 bases, the J end by 2 bases, with 13 bases between. CDR1 is MNHEY and CDR2 is SMNVEV in the germline V gene (reference sequence). The CDR3 totals 14 residues. This chain's CDR3 is CASSSTRGNYGYTF. The CDR3 bases are TGTGCCAGCAGCTCTACCCGGGGAAACTATGGCTACACCTTC.

The V call is TRBV11-2, the J call TRBJ1-6; 9 nucleotides align to TRBD1. The CDR3 has 16 amino acids. V dropped 3 bases and J dropped 8; count of bases not matched to a gene: 8. Germline-derived CDR1 and CDR2 are SGHAT and FQNNGV. The CDR3 DNA follows: TGTGCCAGCAGCTTCCCCGGGACAGGGCTCGATTCACCCCTCCACTTT. Protein sequence: CASSFPGTGLDSPLHF.

About this clone itself: A read error may account for a junction end that differs from germline. The V call is TRBV18, the J call TRBJ2-7; TRBD1 matches 8 bases. The CDR3 contains 13 residues. The germline gives CDR1 KGHSH, CDR2 LQKENI. The CDR3 loop reads CASSPTTGTGDLF. CDR3 in DNA: TGTGCCAGCTCCCCTACAACCGGGACAGGTGATCTCTTC.

The CDR3: CASSRGESPLPGNTIYF. The CDR3 bases are TGCGCCAGCAGCCGCGGGGAGTCACCGCTCCCAGGAAACACCATATATTTT. This rearrangement joins TRBV4-1 to TRBJ1-3; D gene uncertain. Germline lookup yields CDR1 MGHRA and CDR2 YSYEKL. Trimming cost V 4 bases and J 4 bases, with 20 bases left between them. This CDR3 is built from 17 residues.

About this clone: One end of the junction varies from germline; a read error may be responsible. J is TRBJ1-5 and V is TRBV7-6; a possible D gene is TRBD1 (5 bases). CDR1 SGHVS and CDR2 FNYEAQ come from the germline V gene. CDR3 size: 17 residues. The CDR3 nucleotides read TGTGCCGGCAGCTGCGGCAGGGAGGCGTATAGCAATCAGCCCCAGCATTTT. Translated: CAGSCGREAYSNQPQHF.